Listed below are T cell receptor beta chains from one sample, sequenced in a study of cytomegalovirus exposure and HLA in healthy donors. Repertoires were generated with immunoSEQ multiplex PCR, while TCRdb's copy carries only in-frame clones and drops some. Of about 280,000 clones listed, 88% are singletons. Input material: PBMCs. Receptors were obtained from a woman between 18 and 30 years old in good health and CMV-seronegative. CDR3s include the opening cysteine and the closing phenylalanine or tryptophan. Fields, in order: J gene, V gene, D gene, clone size, CDR3 protein, CDR3 DNA. The D gene is left open where the match is weak. Clone size appears in some rows only: once, few, many, or a class for an expanded clone.

TRBJ1-6 | TRBV6-1 | NA | NA | CAAKRQAYNSPLHF | TGTGCCGCCAAGAGACAGGCTTATAATTCACCCCTCCACTTT
TRBJ2-1 | TRBV5-4 | TRBD1 | NA | CASSRDRAQYNEQFF | TGTGCCAGCAGCCGGGACAGGGCCCAGTACAATGAGCAGTTCTTC
TRBJ2-7 | TRBV27 | TRBD2 | NA | CASRLGTSGSYEQYF | TGTGCCAGCAGGTTAGGGACTAGCGGGAGCTACGAGCAGTACTTC
TRBJ2-5 | TRBV28 | TRBD1 | NA | CASSPTGGETQYF | TGTGCCAGCAGTCCGACAGGGGGTGAGACCCAGTACTTC
TRBJ1-5 | TRBV27 | NA | NA | CASSPGQRNQPQHF | TGTGCCAGCAGTCCTGGACAGCGAAATCAGCCCCAGCATTTT
TRBJ1-2 | TRBV13 | NA | few | CASKADSQRNYGYTF | TGTGCCAGCAAGGCCGACAGCCAGAGAAACTATGGCTACACCTTC
TRBJ2-5 | TRBV2 | TRBD2 | NA | CASSLRTSEQETQYF | TGTGCCAGCAGCCTAAGGACTAGCGAGCAAGAGACCCAGTACTTC
TRBJ2-3 | TRBV5-1 | NA | NA | CASSTVQGLGTDTQYF | TGCGCCAGCAGCACCGTTCAGGGTTTAGGCACAGATACGCAGTATTTT
TRBJ2-5 | TRBV2 | NA | NA | CASSESVRSQETQYF | TGTGCCAGCAGTGAATCGGTACGCTCCCAAGAGACCCAGTACTTC
TRBJ1-6 | TRBV9 | NA | few | CASSPGSTGTPLHF | TGTGCCAGCAGCCCTGGATCGACAGGAACACCCCTCCACTTT
TRBJ1-1 | TRBV5-6 | NA | NA | CASSLQGKRSEAFF | TGTGCCAGCAGCTTGCAGGGGAAGCGATCTGAAGCTTTCTTT
TRBJ2-7 | TRBV28 | TRBD2 | NA | CASKEQAGPYEQYF | TGTGCCAGTAAAGAACAAGCGGGACCCTACGAGCAGTACTTC
TRBJ2-5 | TRBV7-9 | TRBD2 | once | CASSFPTGLAGERETQYF | TGTGCCAGCAGCTTTCCCACGGGACTAGCGGGAGAGCGGGAGACCCAGTACTTC
TRBJ2-7 | TRBV5-6 | TRBD1 | few | CASSPGTGWHEQYF | TGTGCCAGCAGCCCTGGGACAGGGTGGCACGAGCAGTACTTC
TRBJ2-7 | TRBV7-2 | TRBD1 | once | CASSFGTGNEQYF | TGTGCCAGCAGCTTCGGGACAGGGAACGAGCAGTACTTC
TRBJ2-7 | TRBV28 | NA | NA | CASSLGQASYGYEQYF | TGTGCCAGCAGTTTGGGGCAGGCATCTTATGGCTACGAGCAGTACTTC
TRBJ2-7 | TRBV9 | NA | NA | CASSVVGEPYYEQYF | TGTGCCAGCAGCGTAGTAGGGGAACCGTACTACGAGCAGTACTTC